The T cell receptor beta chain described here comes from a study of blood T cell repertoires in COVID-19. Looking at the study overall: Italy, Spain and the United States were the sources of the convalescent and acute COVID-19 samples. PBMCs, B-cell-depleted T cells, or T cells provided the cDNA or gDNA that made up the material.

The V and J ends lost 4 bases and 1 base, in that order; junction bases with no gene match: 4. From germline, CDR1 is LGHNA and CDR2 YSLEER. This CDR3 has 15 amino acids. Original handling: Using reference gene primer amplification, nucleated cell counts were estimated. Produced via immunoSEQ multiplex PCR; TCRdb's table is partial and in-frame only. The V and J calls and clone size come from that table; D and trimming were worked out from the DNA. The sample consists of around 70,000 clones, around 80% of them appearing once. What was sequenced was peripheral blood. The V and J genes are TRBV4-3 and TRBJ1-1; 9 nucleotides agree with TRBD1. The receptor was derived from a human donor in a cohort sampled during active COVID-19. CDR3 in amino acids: CASSPDRGENTEAFF. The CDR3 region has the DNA TGCGCCAGCAGCCCGGACAGGGGCGAGAACACTGAAGCTTTCTTT.